The source of this TCR beta chain is a study of T cell changes during pregnancy in multiple sclerosis. This CDR3 has 12 amino acids. Germline CDR1 and CDR2: MNHEY and SMNVEV (reference sequence). Deletions cut 5 bases from V and 11 bases from J, with 15 bases between. Using immunoSEQ multiplex PCR, the repertoire was profiled, and TCRdb retains in-frame clones only, with some absent. The top ten clones hold roughly 1.4% of a sample with approximately 63,000 clones, 91% of them seen once. The sequencing here drew on peripheral blood, taken after pregnancy. This chain uses TRBV27 with TRBJ1-2, with D perhaps TRBD1 (6 bases). This TCR was recovered from a female donor in good health, enrolled as a control in a pregnancy study. The CDR3 here is CASSPPRGRYTF. DNA of the CDR3: TGTGCCAGCAGTCCCCCCAGGGGCCGATACACCTTC.